This entry concerns a single T cell receptor beta chain. This sample is drawn from a study of T-cell memory formation after mild COVID-19. Each CDR3 protein gets one entry after TCRdb re-called the 5' RACE reads with MiXCR. This sample has some 190,000 distinct CDR3 sequences; around 17% occur once, and the top ten carry 2.4%. The germline CDR1 and CDR2 sequences are MGHRA and YSYEKL. The CDR3 is made up of 17 amino acids. Trimming pared 0 bases from V and 4 bases from J, leaving 18 bases between. The sequence was obtained from an adult woman who had mild COVID-19 (a few samples of this study predate the infection). Cell type and time point are not known. This rearrangement joins TRBV4-1 to TRBJ1-2; D gene uncertain. The sequenced sample consisted of PBMCs or a T cell subset sorted from them (not recorded which). CDR3 nucleotides: TGCGCCAGCAGCCAAGATCAACACCCGAACATCGGCTATGGCTACACCTTC. Translated, it gives CASSQDQHPNIGYGYTF.